These 4 T cell receptor beta chains share one sample of origin, sequenced in a study of blood T cells in healthy people across ages. A second PCR, run for about 7 to 11 cycles, used a sample-barcoded 5' primer plus a J-beta primer mix. TCRdb called the 5' RACE reads again in MiXCR, with one record for every CDR3 protein. The repertoire holds over 1.5 million distinct CDR3 sequences, with around 48% as singletons. Sequenced: blood. Every receptor here comes from a woman aged 40 to 50 in good health.

The chain has TRBV12-3 or TRBV12-4 and TRBJ2-5, with 8 bases aligning to TRBD1. The CDR3 has 16 amino acids. The V and J ends lost 3 bases and 13 bases, in that order; junction bases with no gene match: 19. CDR3 in DNA: TGTGCCAGCAGTTTTTCCACCGGGACAGGCAATCATTTGAGGTACTTC. Translation gives CASSFSTGTGNHLRYF.

V gene TRBV6-6 combines with J gene TRBJ2-1; 8 bases agree with TRBD2. Germline V CDR1 and CDR2: MNHNY, SVGAGI (reference sequence). The J segment lost 2 bases and the V segment lost 6 bases, leaving 3 bases of the junction unmatched. The CDR3 consists of 14 residues. In nucleotides, the CDR3 is TGTGCCAGCAGCCGGGGGGGGACCTACAATGAGCAGTTCTTC. It specifies CASSRGGTYNEQFF.

This chain links TRBV27 with TRBJ1-6, with D possibly TRBD1 on 5 matching bases. Trimming removed 5 bases at V and 10 bases at J, with 12 bases between. CDR1 and CDR2 (germline): MNHEY, SMNVEV (reference sequence). This CDR3 spans 13 amino acids. The CDR3 sequence is CASSRGTGSPLHF. Written as DNA, the CDR3 is TGTGCCAGCAGTCGGGGGACGGGATCACCCCTCCACTTT.

The rearrangement uses TRBV12-3 or TRBV12-4 and TRBJ1-2; D is possibly TRBD1 (5 bases). V lost 3 bases, J lost 7 bases, and 18 bases lay in between. The CDR3 consists of 15 residues. In DNA form, the CDR3 reads TGTGCCAGCAGTTTGGGACCCGGGACCGCGGGTGGCTACACCTTC. Translation gives CASSLGPGTAGGYTF.